A selection of T cell receptor beta chains follows, all from one sample in a study of long-term antiretroviral therapy in people with HIV. TCRdb's copy holds only in-frame clones and misses some; the assay was immunoSEQ multiplex PCR. Of about 36,000 clones in the sample, 80% were seen once. The sequenced sample was unsorted PBMCs, obtained 3.4 years after starting antiretroviral therapy. These TCRs come from a man aged 30-40 years with HIV. The CDR3 runs from the conserved cysteine through the conserved F or W. A D gene is named only where the DNA matches it firmly. Some rows have no size entry. The others give once, few or many, or a class for an expanded clone.

>-|TRBV28|TRBD1|TRBJ2-1
CASSSTGVGYNEQFF
TGTGCCAGCAGTTCGACAGGGGTTGGGTACAATGAGCAGTTCTTC
>-|TRBV11-1|-|TRBJ2-3
CASSYGQIADTQYF
TGTGCCAGCAGTTACGGACAGATAGCAGATACGCAGTATTTT
>-|TRBV5-6|-|TRBJ1-3
CASSLVTGNTIYF
TGTGCCAGCAGCTTGGTTACTGGAAACACCATATATTTT
>-|TRBV27|-|TRBJ2-6
CASSSLGAGANVLTF
TGTGCCAGCAGTAGCCTCGGGGCTGGGGCCAACGTCCTGACTTTC
>few|TRBV27|TRBD2|TRBJ2-2
CASSFSQRGANTGELFF
TGTGCCAGCAGTTTCTCTCAGCGGGGTGCGAACACCGGGGAGCTGTTTTTT
>-|TRBV30|-|TRBJ1-2
CAWRTRGAGRGYTF
TGTGCCTGGAGGACGAGGGGCGCAGGTAGGGGCTACACCTTC
>-|TRBV6-6|-|TRBJ2-7
CASSKPGGVVYEQYF
TGTGCCAGCAGCAAGCCCGGGGGAGTGGTCTACGAGCAGTACTTC
>once|TRBV5-5|TRBD1|TRBJ2-7
CASSTSGTGNYEQYF
TGTGCCAGCAGCACCTCCGGGACAGGGAACTACGAGCAGTACTTC
>-|TRBV7-2|-|TRBJ1-1
CASSLKGLNTEAFF
TGTGCCAGCAGCTTAAAGGGATTGAACACTGAAGCTTTCTTT
>-|TRBV2|-|TRBJ2-7
CASSWSSSYEQYF
TGTGCCAGCAGTTGGTCGAGCTCCTACGAGCAGTACTTC
>-|TRBV6-6|-|TRBJ2-7
CASSYGMVWGNEQYF
TGTGCCAGCAGTTACGGGATGGTATGGGGGAACGAGCAGTACTTC
>-|TRBV18|-|TRBJ2-1
CASSPLYQGYNEQFF
TGTGCCAGCTCACCTCTCTATCAGGGTTACAATGAGCAGTTCTTC
>-|TRBV7-2|TRBD2|TRBJ2-2
CASSPRTSGRRTGELFF
TGTGCCAGCAGCCCCCGGACTAGCGGGAGGCGGACCGGGGAGCTGTTTTTT
>-|TRBV6-1|-|TRBJ1-2
CASSERPTGGYTF
TGTGCCAGCAGTGAACGTCCCACTGGGGGCTACACCTTC
>-|TRBV7-8|TRBD2|TRBJ2-7
CASSLGGSRYEQYF
TGTGCCAGCAGCTTAGGCGGGAGTCGCTATGAGCAGTACTTC
>-|TRBV27|TRBD1|TRBJ2-7
CASSNDRGLSEQYF
TGTGCCAGCAGTAACGACAGGGGACTCTCGGAGCAGTACTTC
>-|TRBV6-5|-|TRBJ2-1
CASSPRAPTYNEQFF
TGTGCCAGCAGTCCGAGGGCCCCGACCTACAATGAGCAGTTCTTC
>few|TRBV10-3|TRBD1|TRBJ1-2
CAIRGTGQNYGYTF
TGTGCCATCAGAGGGACAGGGCAGAACTATGGCTACACCTTC
>-|TRBV27|-|TRBJ1-1
CASRLQGIGTEAFF
TGTGCCAGCAGACTACAGGGAATCGGCACTGAAGCTTTCTTT
>-|TRBV13|TRBD2|TRBJ2-1
CASSPRGGLAIYNEQFF
TGTGCCAGCAGCCCACGGGGAGGACTAGCGATCTACAATGAGCAGTTCTTC
>-|TRBV5-1|-|TRBJ2-5
CASSFGRGGETQYF
TGCGCCAGCAGCTTTGGGAGGGGGGGAGAGACCCAGTACTTC
>-|TRBV21-1|-|TRBJ2-7
CASIPRLYEQYF
TGTGCCAGCATCCCAAGGCTCTACGAGCAGTACTTC
>-|TRBV5-6|TRBD2|TRBJ2-1
CASILKGLAGFNEQFF
TGTGCCAGCATCCTTAAGGGACTAGCGGGATTCAATGAGCAGTTCTTC
>-|TRBV11-2|-|TRBJ2-3
CASSLRGGGNTDTQYF
TGTGCCAGCAGCCTCAGGGGGGGCGGAAACACAGATACGCAGTATTTT
>-|TRBV7-8|TRBD2|TRBJ2-7
CASSLGLAGGRTYEQYF
TGTGCCAGCAGCCTTGGACTAGCGGGAGGAAGAACGTACGAGCAGTACTTC
>-|TRBV2|TRBD1|TRBJ1-1
CASSDRDRGRAFF
TGTGCCAGCAGTGACCGGGACAGGGGAAGAGCTTTCTTT
>-|TRBV13|TRBD2|TRBJ2-5
CASSLTVGLAGGYQETQYF
TGTGCCAGCAGCTTGACTGTCGGACTAGCGGGAGGGTACCAAGAGACCCAGTACTTC
>-|TRBV27|TRBD2|TRBJ2-3
CASSPRLAGGPDTQYF
TGTGCCAGCAGTCCCCGACTAGCGGGAGGTCCAGATACGCAGTATTTT
>-|TRBV19|-|TRBJ2-7
CASSIGPKTPYEQYF
TGTGCCAGTAGTATCGGTCCGAAAACCCCCTACGAGCAGTACTTC
>-|TRBV7-9|-|TRBJ2-5
CASSLGTSQETQYF
TGTGCCAGCAGCTTAGGGACATCCCAAGAGACCCAGTACTTC
>-|TRBV6-5|-|TRBJ2-2
CASSFSGDSGTGELFF
TGTGCCAGCAGTTTCTCGGGGGATTCGGGCACCGGGGAGCTGTTTTTT
>few|TRBV13|-|TRBJ1-1
CASSSEEGTEAFF
TGTGCCAGCAGCTCCGAGGAGGGAACTGAAGCTTTCTTT
>-|TRBV27|-|TRBJ1-1
CASSDRATEAFF
TGTGCCAGCAGTGACAGAGCCACTGAAGCTTTCTTT
>-|TRBV4-3|-|TRBJ2-6
CASSQGVSGANVLTF
TGCGCCAGCAGCCAAGGTGTATCTGGGGCCAACGTCCTGACTTTC
>-|TRBV27|TRBD1|TRBJ2-7
CATQGAGLEQYF
TGTGCCACTCAGGGGGCGGGCTTGGAGCAGTACTTC
>-|TRBV7-9|TRBD1|TRBJ1-1
CASSETGVVDTEAFF
TGTGCCAGCAGCGAGACAGGGGTGGTGGACACTGAAGCTTTCTTT
>-|TRBV25-1|-|TRBJ2-3
CASSEPPSGDTDTQYF
TGTGCCAGCAGTGAACCTCCTTCGGGGGACACAGATACGCAGTATTTT
>-|TRBV19|-|TRBJ2-7
CASSSGSSYEQYF
TGTGCCAGTAGTTCCGGGTCTTCCTACGAGCAGTACTTC
>-|TRBV7-2|-|TRBJ1-2
CASRSSGTWGGYTF
TGTGCCAGCAGATCGTCCGGGACATGGGGGGGCTACACCTTC
>-|TRBV6-5|-|TRBJ1-5
CATVSKGSQPQHF
TGTGCCACCGTTTCGAAAGGGTCTCAGCCCCAGCATTTT
>-|TRBV5-6|-|TRBJ1-2
CASSPLGGQNYGYTF
TGTGCCAGCAGCCCCCTCGGGGGGCAGAACTATGGCTACACCTTC
>-|TRBV9|-|TRBJ2-2
CASSVDGGTVTGELFF
TGTGCCAGCAGCGTAGACGGCGGGACCGTCACCGGGGAGCTGTTTTTT
>-|TRBV6-1|TRBD2|TRBJ2-3
CASREGLAGTDTQYF
TGTGCCAGCAGGGAGGGACTAGCGGGAACAGATACGCAGTATTTT
>few|TRBV19|-|TRBJ1-1
CASRGSMPFF
TGTGCCAGTAGGGGAAGCATGCCTTTCTTT
>-|TRBV29-1|-|TRBJ1-1
CSVRATLLSDTEAFF
TGCAGCGTTCGGGCCACCCTCCTGTCGGACACTGAAGCTTTCTTT
>-|TRBV5-4|TRBD2|TRBJ2-1
CASSLEAGVLNEQFF
TGTGCCAGCAGCTTGGAAGCGGGAGTTTTAAATGAGCAGTTCTTC
>-|TRBV2|-|TRBJ2-7
CASSVDSEQYF
TGTGCCAGCAGTGTCGACAGCGAGCAGTACTTC
>medium-sized|TRBV7-2|-|TRBJ1-1
CASSLQALNTEAFF
TGTGCCAGCAGCCTACAGGCTCTGAACACTGAAGCTTTCTTT
>few|TRBV7-9|-|TRBJ1-2
CASSLAGSPGRYGYTF
TGTGCCAGCAGCTTAGCGGGTAGTCCGGGGAGGTATGGCTACACCTTC
>-|TRBV18|TRBD2|TRBJ2-1
CASSPGLAGELFF
TGTGCCAGCTCACCGGGACTAGCGGGAGAGCTGTTCTTC
>-|TRBV6-1|-|TRBJ2-7
CASSVLREQYF
TGTGCCAGCAGTGTTCTTCGGGAGCAGTACTTC
>-|TRBV30|-|TRBJ2-7
CAWSVLLSGEQYF
TGTGCCTGGAGTGTACTATTGTCGGGCGAGCAGTACTTC
>-|TRBV7-6|TRBD2|TRBJ2-5
CASTNLAGESQETQYF
TGTGCCAGCACGAACTTAGCGGGAGAAAGCCAAGAGACCCAGTACTTC
>-|TRBV28|-|TRBJ1-2
CASTTGRLYGYTF
TGTGCCAGCACTACGGGACGTCTCTATGGCTACACCTTC
>-|TRBV4-3|-|TRBJ1-1
CASSQAVTENTEAFF
TGCGCCAGCAGCCAAGCGGTGACAGAGAACACTGAAGCTTTCTTT